A selection of T cell receptor beta chains follows, all from one sample in a study of blood T cell repertoires in COVID-19. Clones were read by immunoSEQ multiplex PCR, and TCRdb kept only the in-frame ones, dropping some. The sample lists around 270,000 clones; about 85% were seen once. What was sequenced was peripheral blood. These TCRs come from a man aged 55 to 70 who had recovered from COVID-19. Each CDR3 is given with its conserved first and last residue. D genes are given only for firm matches. Where a row states a size, it is once, few, many or the class of an expanded clone; other rows omit it.

j_call | v_call | clone_size | d_call | cdr3_length | cdr3_nt | cdr3_aa
TRBJ2-7 | TRBV2 | . | TRBD2 | 15 | TGTGCCAGCAGTGGCACTAGCGCGGAAGGTTACGAGCAGTACTTC | CASSGTSAEGYEQYF
TRBJ2-7 | TRBV6-5 | once | TRBD1 | 15 | TGTGCCAGCAGTTACCTTGGGACAGGGTCCCACGAGCAGTACTTC | CASSYLGTGSHEQYF
TRBJ1-2 | TRBV12-5 | . | TRBD1 | 14 | TGTGCTAGTGGGAGGGACAGGGCGATCTATGGCTACACCTTC | CASGRDRAIYGYTF
TRBJ1-2 | TRBV7-2 | once | TRBD1 | 15 | TGTGCCAGCAGCCCCTCAGGGGGAGTTAACTATGGCTACACCTTC | CASSPSGGVNYGYTF
TRBJ1-2 | TRBV5-5 | . | TRBD1 | 13 | TGTGCCAGCGACAGGGGGCTGAACTATGGCTACACCTTC | CASDRGLNYGYTF
TRBJ2-3 | TRBV5-4 | once | TRBD2 | 14 | TGTGCCAGTGCCCGGGGGGGCGCACAAGATACGCAGTATTTT | CASARGGAQDTQYF
TRBJ2-7 | TRBV19 | . | . | 12 | TGTGCCAGTATAGGAGATTCCTACGAGCAGTACTTC | CASIGDSYEQYF
TRBJ2-3 | TRBV6-5 | . | . | 12 | TGTGCCAGCAGCCGGGGGAGGGATACGCAGTATTTT | CASSRGRDTQYF
TRBJ2-7 | TRBV25-1 | . | . | 13 | TGTGCCAGTACCCTGGGGGGTTCCTACGAGCAGTACTTC | CASTLGGSYEQYF
TRBJ2-3 | TRBV6-2/TRBV6-3 | . | TRBD2 | 14 | TGTGCCAGCAGTTACGCGGGGGAGACAGATACGCAGTATTTT | CASSYAGETDTQYF
TRBJ1-3 | TRBV5-1 | once | . | 13 | TGCGCCAGCAGCTTAACAACTGGAAACACCATATATTTT | CASSLTTGNTIYF
TRBJ2-7 | TRBV6-6 | . | . | 14 | TGTGCCAGCAGTTACAAGGGGCAGCCCTACGAGCAGTACTTC | CASSYKGQPYEQYF
TRBJ1-3 | TRBV5-6 | . | . | 16 | TGTGCCAGCAGTCTGGGCAGCAGTTCCTCTGGAAACACCATATATTTT | CASSLGSSSSGNTIYF
TRBJ2-5 | TRBV4-2 | . | TRBD2 | 14 | TGTGCCAGCAGCCTAACCCGGACTAGCGGGCCCCAGTACTTC | CASSLTRTSGPQYF
TRBJ2-4 | TRBV19 | . | . | 15 | TGTGCCAGTAGAATAAGGGGTGCATTCAAAAACATTCAGTACTTC | CASRIRGAFKNIQYF
TRBJ1-4 | TRBV18 | . | TRBD1 | 15 | TGTGCCAGCTCACCCGGGACAGGGAGGAATGAAAAACTGTTTTTT | CASSPGTGRNEKLFF
TRBJ1-1 | TRBV7-9 | . | . | 11 | TGTGCCAGCAGGCGAAACACTGAAGCTTTCTTT | CASRRNTEAFF
TRBJ1-1 | TRBV3-1/TRBV3-2 | . | TRBD1 | 14 | TGTGCCAGCAGCCTTCGGACAGGAGTCACTGAAGCTTTCTTT | CASSLRTGVTEAFF
TRBJ1-5 | TRBV5-4 | few | TRBD1 | 14 | TGTGCCAGCTCGACAGGGGGCGTCGATCAGCCCCAGCATTTT | CASSTGGVDQPQHF
TRBJ2-2 | TRBV5-5 | . | TRBD1 | 16 | TGTGCCAGCAGCTTGGCAGGGGGCGCGGGGACCGGGGAGCTGTTTTTT | CASSLAGGAGTGELFF
TRBJ2-7 | TRBV19 | . | TRBD1 | 16 | TGTGCCAGCAGAGGGAACAAGGGGGCCAGCTCCTACGAGCAGTACTTC | CASRGNKGASSYEQYF
TRBJ2-7 | TRBV4-2 | . | . | 14 | TGTGCCAGCAGCCAAGATAGGTTCGGGGGCGAGCAGTACTTC | CASSQDRFGGEQYF
TRBJ1-2 | TRBV5-6 | . | TRBD1 | 15 | TGTGCCAGCAGCTGGGGGACAGGGGGCCGGGATGGCTACACCTTC | CASSWGTGGRDGYTF
TRBJ2-2 | TRBV5-4 | . | TRBD1 | 15 | TGTGCCAGCAGCCGTCCCGGGACAGGGATCGGGGAGCTGTTTTTT | CASSRPGTGIGELFF
TRBJ1-2 | TRBV19 | . | . | 15 | TGTGCCAGTAGTATAGCTAACGAGGCTATCTATGGCTACACCTTC | CASSIANEAIYGYTF
TRBJ2-7 | TRBV9 | . | TRBD2 | 15 | TGTGCCAGCAGCTTCACGGGATCCCGGGGGGACGAGCAGTACTTC | CASSFTGSRGDEQYF
TRBJ1-1 | TRBV27 | once | . | 13 | TGTGCCAGCAGCCCGACAGGTCGCACTGAAGCTTTCTTT | CASSPTGRTEAFF
TRBJ1-1 | TRBV18 | . | . | 16 | TGTGCCAGCTCACCTATCCTAGGAACTCTGAACACTGAAGCTTTCTTT | CASSPILGTLNTEAFF
TRBJ2-1 | TRBV2 | . | TRBD1 | 15 | TGTGCCAGCAGTGCAGGGACAGGCATTTACAATGAGCAGTTCTTC | CASSAGTGIYNEQFF
TRBJ2-2 | TRBV7-7 | few | TRBD1 | 15 | TGTGCTAGCAGCGCCGGGACAGGGGGCGTCGGGGAGCTGTTTTTT | CASSAGTGGVGELFF
TRBJ1-5 | TRBV6-2/TRBV6-3 | . | . | 14 | TGTGCCAGCAGCCCCACGGACAACAATCAGCCCCAGCATTTT | CASSPTDNNQPQHF
TRBJ1-1 | TRBV7-8 | . | . | 14 | TGTGCCAGCAGCTTAGGGGACTTGAACACTGAAGCTTTCTTT | CASSLGDLNTEAFF
TRBJ1-4 | TRBV7-9 | once | . | 13 | TGTGCCAGCAGCTTATCCTCGGGTGAAAAACTGTTTTTT | CASSLSSGEKLFF
TRBJ2-5 | TRBV7-9 | . | TRBD2 | 17 | TGTGCCAGCAGCCCTACCTTGGGACTAGCGGCTCAAGAGACCCAGTACTTC | CASSPTLGLAAQETQYF
TRBJ1-5 | TRBV7-8 | . | . | 15 | TGTGCCAGCAGTCTAGACAGGCGGGGCAATCAGCCCCAGCATTTT | CASSLDRRGNQPQHF
TRBJ1-4 | TRBV9 | . | . | 15 | TGTGCCAGCAGCGTAAATGGCCAGGTTAATGAAAAACTGTTTTTT | CASSVNGQVNEKLFF
TRBJ1-1 | TRBV9 | . | . | 16 | TGTGCCAGCAGCGTAGACGGGGGAGGAGTAAACACTGAAGCTTTCTTT | CASSVDGGGVNTEAFF
TRBJ1-4 | TRBV24-1 | few | TRBD1 | 15 | TGTGCCACCAGTGACCGTGACAGGGAGGTTGAAAAACTGTTTTTT | CATSDRDREVEKLFF
TRBJ2-2 | TRBV9 | . | TRBD1 | 16 | TGTGCCAGCAGCGTAGGGCAGGGGGTGCAAGCCGGGGAGCTGTTTTTT | CASSVGQGVQAGELFF
TRBJ1-5 | TRBV19 | . | . | 13 | TGTGCCAGTAGTATAGACAGGGTACGGCCCCAGCATTTT | CASSIDRVRPQHF
TRBJ1-2 | TRBV29-1 | . | TRBD1 | 11 | TGCAGCGCGGAAAACAGGGGTGGCTACACCTTC | CSAENRGGYTF
TRBJ1-3 | TRBV5-4 | . | . | 15 | TGTGCCAGCAGCTTTGGGGCCGACTCTGGAAACACCATATATTTT | CASSFGADSGNTIYF
TRBJ2-3 | TRBV4-2 | . | . | 14 | TGTGCCAGCAGCCAGGGGGTGGGGGGGCAAACGCAGTATTTT | CASSQGVGGQTQYF
TRBJ2-1 | TRBV10-3 | . | TRBD2 | 17 | TGTGCCATCAGTGACGCCCCTTGGAGCGGGGTTTACAATGAGCAGTTCTTC | CAISDAPWSGVYNEQFF
TRBJ1-5 | TRBV30 | . | . | 16 | TGTGCCTGGAGTGCCGACACGGTGAGGCGAGGGCAGCCCCAGCATTTT | CAWSADTVRRGQPQHF
TRBJ2-7 | TRBV5-1 | . | TRBD1 | 13 | TGCGCCAGCGGACCGACAGGGTCCCGCGAGCAGTACTTC | CASGPTGSREQYF
TRBJ1-5 | TRBV2 | . | . | 14 | TGTGCCAGCAGTGAGCATCAGGGGCTCCAGCCCCAGCATTTT | CASSEHQGLQPQHF
TRBJ1-4 | TRBV5-1 | . | . | 15 | TGCGCCAGCAGACGTGACAGGTTGCCTAATGAAAAACTGTTTTTT | CASRRDRLPNEKLFF
TRBJ2-7 | TRBV2 | . | TRBD2 | 15 | TGTGCCAGCAGTGTTGGAGTAGCGGGGGGGCTCGAGCAGTACTTC | CASSVGVAGGLEQYF
TRBJ1-3 | TRBV6-2/TRBV6-3 | . | TRBD1 | 14 | TGTGCCAGCAGCCACGGACAGGGGAGAAACACCATATATTTT | CASSHGQGRNTIYF
TRBJ2-7 | TRBV5-1 | . | . | 15 | TGCGCCAGCAGCGCCGGACAGCTCATCCCCTACGAGCAGTACTTC | CASSAGQLIPYEQYF
TRBJ2-7 | TRBV27 | . | . | 21 | TGTGCCAGCAGTTTATCGAGGCTTCGGGTTTTGGTTGGGGCCAGCTCCTACGAGCAGTACTTC | CASSLSRLRVLVGASSYEQYF
TRBJ2-5 | TRBV5-1 | . | TRBD1 | 14 | TGCGCCAGCAGCTTGGCGCAGGGGGTAGAGACCCAGTACTTC | CASSLAQGVETQYF
TRBJ2-7 | TRBV6-5 | . | TRBD2 | 15 | TGTGCCAGCACCGAGCGGCGGGGGGCCGTCAACGAGCAGTACTTC | CASTERRGAVNEQYF
TRBJ2-1 | TRBV5-1 | . | . | 14 | TGCGCCAGCAGTTTTGGACAGCCCTCCAATGAGCAGTTCTTC | CASSFGQPSNEQFF
TRBJ1-2 | TRBV6-5 | . | . | 15 | TGTGCCAGCAGGGCTCCGTTGGGAGATCTTTATGGCTACACCTTC | CASRAPLGDLYGYTF
TRBJ2-2 | TRBV11-2 | . | . | 16 | TGTGCCAGCAGCTTAGATGGAGGTAAGTTAACCGGGGAGCTGTTTTTT | CASSLDGGKLTGELFF
TRBJ1-2 | TRBV19 | . | TRBD1 | 13 | TGTGCCACCACAAACAGGGGGCAAAATGGCTACACCTTC | CATTNRGQNGYTF